Below are 24 T cell receptor beta chains sequenced from a single sample in a study of T cells in Graves' hyperthyroidism and ophthalmopathy. TCR beta CDR3 regions were amplified from RNA. The TCR CDR3 first-round RT-PCR relied on the HTBI primer set. TCRdb re-called the multiplex PCR reads through MiXCR, storing one row per CDR3 protein. The data show hundreds of thousands of distinct CDR3 sequences, roughly 15% seen once. The specimen was blood. These receptors came from a woman aged 40 to 55 with Graves' ophthalmopathy.

This clonotype was picked up many times. The chain is built from TRBV12-5 and TRBJ2-7, with D hard to call. The V end was cut by 11 bases, the J end by 2 bases, with 16 bases between. This CDR3 is 13 amino acids long. Germline V gene data show CDR1 as LGHNT and CDR2 as FRNRAP. CDR3 protein: CAAEGRPTYEQYF. The DNA of the CDR3 is TGTGCTGCAGAAGGGCGGCCCACCTACGAGCAGTACTTC.

This clonotype showed up many times. The J gene is TRBJ2-7, the V gene TRBV7-3; TRBD2 matches at 10 bases. Germline V gene data show CDR1 as SGHTA and CDR2 as FQGTGA. With V trimmed by 4 bases and J by 1 base, 7 bases remained unmatched. This CDR3 has 16 amino acids. The CDR3, as DNA: TGTGCCAGCAGCTACTATAGCGGGAGGTTGTCCTACGAGCAGTACTTC. This sequence encodes CASSYYSGRLSYEQYF.

This clonotype was observed at least ten times. This rearrangement joins TRBV28 to TRBJ2-5; 8 bases are a match to TRBD2. J was trimmed by 0 bases and V by 2 bases; bases with no gene match: 17. Germline CDR1 is MDHEN and CDR2 is SYDVKM. The CDR3 loop spans 20 amino acids. CDR3 protein: CASSLKVSRIAGSNQETQYF. As DNA, the CDR3 is TGTGCCAGCAGTTTAAAAGTATCTCGGATAGCGGGATCAAACCAAGAGACCCAGTACTTC. Based on the CDR3 plus reference TRBV28 and TRBJ2-5, the full variable domain is DVKVTQSSRYLVKRTGEKVFLECVQDMDHENMFWYRQDPGLGLRLIYFSYDVKMKEKGDIPEGYSVSREKKERFSLILESASTNQTSMYLCASSLKVSRIAGSNQETQYFGPGTRLLVL.

This clonotype was detected only a few times. This chain links TRBV5-1 with TRBJ2-1; 9 nucleotides agree with TRBD1. CDR1 is SGHRS and CDR2 is YFSETQ in the germline V gene. J gave up 10 bases and V 3 bases, and 11 bases lay outside the gene matches. The CDR3 runs 15 residues. The CDR3 nucleotides are TGCGCCAGCAGCTCGGAGGCTACAGGGGGCGGGGAGCAGTTCTTC. Amino acids: CASSSEATGGGEQFF.

The sample holds many counts of this clonotype. The chain is built from TRBV30 and TRBJ2-5; TRBD2 might be the D (6 bases). Trimming took off 7 bases at V and 4 bases at J, with 22 bases between the two ends. This CDR3 has 15 amino acids. CDR1 is GTSNPN and CDR2 is SVGIG in the germline V gene (reference sequence). The CDR3 DNA reads as TGTGCCTACATCGAATGGCTGGGGGGACGAGAGACCCAGTACTTC. This encodes CAYIEWLGGRETQYF.

This clonotype was detected many times. The rearrangement joins TRBV28 to TRBJ1-1, with D tentatively TRBD1 (5 bases). There are 14 residues in the CDR3. V lost 4 bases, J lost 3 bases, and 12 bases lay in between. Per germline, CDR1 MDHEN and CDR2 SYDVKM. The DNA of the CDR3 is TGTGCCAGCAGTTGGGGAACAGGTCACACTGAAGCTTTCTTT. It yields the protein CASSWGTGHTEAFF.

The chain combines TRBV5-5 with TRBJ1-2; no reliable D call. Trimming removed 4 bases at V and 8 bases at J, with 12 bases between. CDR1 and CDR2 (germline): SGHKS, YYEKEE (reference sequence). CDR3 size: 12 residues. This chain's CDR3 is CASSDRYAGYTF. DNA for the CDR3: TGTGCCAGCAGCGACCGCTACGCGGGCTACACCTTC.

This clonotype was seen a handful of times. The chain employs TRBV28 and TRBJ2-7; D remains unclear. This CDR3 has 15 residues. V lost 7 bases and J 2 bases, leaving 18 bases between the germline ends. Germline V gene lookup returns CDR1 MDHEN and CDR2 SYDVKM. CDR3 nucleotide sequence: TGTGCCAGCACCGTTTTGGCCCAAAAAGCCTACGAGCAGTACTTC. This encodes CASTVLAQKAYEQYF.

This clonotype was detected ten times or more. The chain joins TRBV27 to TRBJ2-2, with D maybe TRBD2 (5 bases). V was clipped by 6 bases and J by 1 base, with 9 bases between them. The length of the CDR3 is 14 residues. Germline values: CDR1 MNHEY, CDR2 SMNVEV (reference sequence). In DNA, the CDR3 is TGTGCCAGCAGCAGCGGATTGAACACCGGGGAGCTGTTTTTT. It translates to CASSSGLNTGELFF.

The chain employs TRBV27 and TRBJ1-2; D unresolved. In germline, CDR1 is MNHEY, CDR2 SMNVEV (reference sequence). Trimming removed 3 bases from V and 2 bases from J, with 13 bases in between. This CDR3 contains 15 residues. The CDR3: CASSFTKTGNYGYTF. Written as DNA, the CDR3 is TGTGCCAGCAGTTTTACAAAAACCGGGAACTATGGCTACACCTTC.

This clonotype was seen many times. V and J are TRBV20-1 and TRBJ2-7, with D possibly being TRBD1 (6 bases). This CDR3 is built from 10 residues. Germline CDR1 is DFQATT and CDR2 is SNEGSKA (reference sequence). CDR3 DNA: TGCAGGCAGGGGTGCGACGAGCAGTACTTC. This codes for CRQGCDEQYF.

This clonotype was observed at least ten times. This chain links TRBV28 with TRBJ1-5, with D unclear. CDR3 length: 14 amino acids. The V end was cut by 5 bases, the J end by 9 bases, with 17 bases between. The germline V gene encodes CDR1 MDHEN and CDR2 SYDVKM. CDR3 amino acids: CASSPQDVAGPQHF. The CDR3, as DNA: TGTGCCAGCAGTCCCCAGGACGTCGCGGGGCCCCAGCATTTT.

This clonotype was detected only a few times. The chain has TRBV18 and TRBJ1-2, with D unresolved. V lost 6 bases and J 9 bases, leaving 14 bases between the germline ends. The CDR3 runs 12 residues. Germline CDR1 and CDR2: KGHSH and LQKENI. CDR3 DNA sequence: TGTGCCAGCTCCCCCTCCGACAATAGCTACACCTTC. It specifies CASSPSDNSYTF.

This clonotype was seen a handful of times. The chain joins TRBV11-2 to TRBJ2-7; D might be TRBD2 (7 bases). Trimming stripped 4 bases from V and 0 bases from J, with 16 bases between. The CDR3 consists of 16 residues. Germline loops: CDR1 SGHAT, CDR2 FQNNGV. CDR3 loop: CASSYLGGDDSYEQYF. The DNA for the CDR3 is TGTGCCAGCAGCTACCTAGGGGGGGATGACTCCTACGAGCAGTACTTC. Drawing the rest from reference TRBV11-2 and TRBJ2-7, the complete variable domain is EAGVAQSPRYKIIEKRQSVAFWCNPISGHATLYWYQQILGQGPKLLIQFQNNGVVDDSQLPKDRFSAERLKGVDSTLKIQPAKLEDSAVYLCASSYLGGDDSYEQYFGPGTRLTVT.

This rearrangement joins TRBV28 to TRBJ2-5; TRBD2 agrees at 8 bases. Germline V gene data show CDR1 as MDHEN and CDR2 as SYDVKM. The CDR3 sequence is 16 residues long. Trimming took 4 bases from V and 1 from J; bases not matched to a gene: 8. CDR3 DNA: TGTGCCAGCAGTTCTCTCAGCGGGAGCCTCCAAGAGACCCAGTACTTC. Its translation is CASSSLSGSLQETQYF.

In this sample, this clonotype turned up many times. This sequence joins TRBV19 and TRBJ1-5; D may be TRBD1 (6 bases). The V gene lost 3 bases and the J gene lost 6 bases, with 21 bases spanning the gap. Germline V gene lookup returns CDR1 LNHDA and CDR2 SQIVND (reference sequence). The CDR3 loop spans 17 amino acids. The CDR3 is CASSISGNRDFGQPQHF. For the CDR3, the DNA is TGTGCCAGTAGTATCTCTGGTAACAGGGACTTTGGTCAGCCCCAGCATTTT.

The rearrangement links TRBV11-2 to TRBJ1-1; no clear D. CDR1 SGHAT and CDR2 FQNNGV come from the germline V gene. The CDR3 runs to 13 residues. The ends were cut back, 3 bases at V and 7 bases at J, with 12 bases in the middle. The CDR3 is CASSFGPTIEAFF. DNA of the CDR3: TGTGCCAGCAGCTTCGGGCCCACAATTGAAGCTTTCTTT.

This clonotype occurred many times. V gene TRBV5-1 combines with J gene TRBJ1-2; 7 nucleotides match TRBD1. The CDR3 length is 17 residues. CDR1 SGHRS and CDR2 YFSETQ come from the germline V gene. V trimming: 0 bases; J trimming: 4 bases; junction bases outside the gene matches: 12. CDR3 DNA: TGCGCCAGCAGCTTGGCCATAGGGCAGGGGGGGACCTATGGCTACACCTTC. As protein: CASSLAIGQGGTYGYTF.

This clonotype has ten or more counts. The chain recombines TRBV6-1 with TRBJ1-2; D unclear. Trimming pared 1 base from V and 4 bases from J, leaving 7 bases between. This CDR3 has 13 residues. CDR1 is MNHNS, CDR2 SASEGT, per germline. CDR3 sequence (DNA): TGTGCCAGCAGTGAAGGCAGGACCTATGGCTACACCTTC. Protein sequence: CASSEGRTYGYTF.

The rearrangement uses TRBV2 and TRBJ2-2, with TRBD2 identical over 11 bases. The length of the CDR3 is 22 residues. V shed 4 bases, J shed 0 bases, and the junction held 19 bases outside the gene matches. CDR1 is SNHLY and CDR2 is FYNNEI in the germline V gene. The CDR3 DNA is TGTGCCAGCAGTGCCCCCGGGGGTTTGGGTCTAGCGGGAGGACCGAACACCGGGGAGCTGTTTTTT. This encodes CASSAPGGLGLAGGPNTGELFF. The full variable domain, with the rest looked up from reference TRBV2 and TRBJ2-2, is EPEVTQTPSHQVTQMGQEVILRCVPISNHLYFYWYRQILGQKVEFLVSFYNNEISEKSEIFDDQFSVERPDGSNFTLKIRSTKLEDSAMYFCASSAPGGLGLAGGPNTGELFFGEGSRLTVL.

This clonotype was observed many times. J is TRBJ2-5 and V is TRBV12-3 or TRBV12-4; 9 positions agree with TRBD2. The CDR3 totals 18 residues. After removal of 1 base from V and 4 bases from J, the junction contained 13 bases not matched to a gene. The CDR3 bases are TGTGCCAGCAGTTTAGGGGCTAGCGGGAACCCTTTAGGAGAGACCCAGTACTTC. It encodes CASSLGASGNPLGETQYF.

This clonotype was seen many times. V and J are TRBV30 and TRBJ2-5, with TRBD2 identical over 13 bases. Germline V CDR1 and CDR2: GTSNPN, SVGIG (reference sequence). V gave up 4 bases and J gave up 6 bases; unmatched junction bases: 11. CDR3 length equals 16 residues. CDR3 bases: TGTGCCTGGACCGGACCGGGACTAGCGGGAACGCAGACCCAGTACTTC. This gives the protein CAWTGPGLAGTQTQYF.

This clonotype was seen many times. J is TRBJ2-5 and V is TRBV6-5; 10 bases fit TRBD2. The ends lost 0 bases at V and 4 bases at J; junction bases unmatched: 5. The CDR3 totals 16 residues. Germline V gene sequence: CDR1 MNHEY, CDR2 SVGAGI. Here the CDR3 DNA reads TGTGCCAGCAGTTACTCTATAGCGGGAGGAGCAGAGACCCAGTACTTC. This translates into CASSYSIAGGAETQYF.

This clonotype was detected ten times or more. The V and J genes are TRBV6-5 and TRBJ1-5; 12 nucleotides match TRBD1. Germline CDR1 reads MNHEY; CDR2 reads SVGAGI. With 6 bases clipped from V and 10 bases from J, the junction kept 7 bases outside the gene matches. The CDR3 runs 14 residues. The CDR3 DNA follows: TGTGCCAGCAGCCCGGGGGACAGGGGGCTACCCCAGCATTTT. The encoded protein is CASSPGDRGLPQHF.